The 10 T cell receptor beta chains given below trace back to one sample, sequenced in a study of cytomegalovirus exposure and HLA in healthy donors. It was with 60 Vbeta and 13 Jbeta primers that the PCR ran. Using immunoSEQ multiplex PCR, the repertoire was profiled, and TCRdb retains in-frame clones only, with some absent. Among more than 85,000 clones listed, nearly 15% were seen once. The sequencing input was PBMCs. Receptors originate from a female donor in good health and CMV-seronegative.

V is TRBV4-1 and J is TRBJ2-7, with D possibly matching TRBD1 (6 bases). Trimming removed 4 bases at V and 2 bases at J, with 18 bases between. This CDR3 region has 16 residues. Germline CDR1 reads MGHRA; CDR2 reads YSYEKL. The CDR3 protein is CASSPSLQGWAYEQYF. DNA for the CDR3: TGCGCCAGCAGCCCATCCCTACAGGGCTGGGCCTACGAGCAGTACTTC.

This clone has a handful of counts. The chain has TRBV28 and TRBJ2-3; D is perhaps TRBD2 (5 bases). The V end lost 6 bases, the J end lost 7 bases, and 17 bases lay between the germline ends. CDR3 length: 14 residues. The germline V gene has CDR1 MDHEN and CDR2 SYDVKM. DNA of the CDR3: TGTGCCAGCAGCCCAACTAGTTTGGGTTATACGCAGTATTTT. It codes for CASSPTSLGYTQYF.

This clone showed up just a few times. J is TRBJ1-1 and V is TRBV5-1, with D unclear. This CDR3 contains 14 residues. V lost 4 bases and J 1 base, leaving 11 bases between the germline ends. Germline V gene sequence: CDR1 SGHRS, CDR2 YFSETQ. DNA of the CDR3: TGCGCCAGCAGCCGTACCCCAGAGAACACTGAAGCTTTCTTT. It translates to CASSRTPENTEAFF.

This clone came up a few times. This sequence joins TRBV27 and TRBJ2-7; D unclear. CDR1 is MNHEY, CDR2 SMNVEV, per germline (reference sequence). This CDR3 comprises 13 residues. The V end was cut by 0 bases, the J end by 2 bases, with 5 bases between. The CDR3, as DNA: TGTGCCAGCAGTTTATCCGCGGCCTACGAGCAGTACTTC. Translating it yields CASSLSAAYEQYF.

J is TRBJ2-3 and V is TRBV27; weak D call: TRBD2 (5 bases). Trimming took 5 bases from V and 4 from J, leaving 16 bases between them. The germline CDR1 and CDR2 sequences are MNHEY and SMNVEV (reference sequence). This CDR3 has 15 residues. For the CDR3, the DNA is TGTGCCAGCAGTACCTCCGGGAATAGATCAGATACGCAGTATTTT. Its protein product is CASSTSGNRSDTQYF.

This clone has more than one count but fewer than ten. The V and J genes are TRBV19 and TRBJ2-1; TRBD2 aligns across 13 bases. The CDR3 runs to 16 residues. The J segment lost 8 bases and the V segment lost 7 bases, leaving 11 bases of the junction unmatched. CDR1 and CDR2 from the germline V gene are LNHDA and SQIVND (reference sequence). The CDR3 bases are TGTGCCAGTAACCCCCTACTAGCGGGAGGGAGCGATGAGCAGTTCTTC. The encoded protein is CASNPLLAGGSDEQFF.

This clone was detected only a few times. This chain joins TRBV30 and TRBJ1-4; TRBD1 agrees at 8 bases. This CDR3 has 15 residues. Unmatched junction bases numbered 12, after V lost 1 base and J lost 11 bases. Germline CDR1 GTSNPN, CDR2 SVGIG (reference sequence). The CDR3 DNA reads as TGTGCCTGGAGTGAGGGACAGGCCTCCCTGAAGAAACTGTTTTTT. Translating gives CAWSEGQASLKKLFF.

This chain uses TRBV11-2 with TRBJ2-3; 10 positions agree with TRBD2. J gave up 1 base and V 5 bases, and 6 bases lay outside the gene matches. Germline-derived CDR1 and CDR2 are SGHAT and FQNNGV. The CDR3 has 16 residues. The CDR3 bases are TGTGCCAGCAGCGTCCTAGCGGGAGCTGGCACAGATACGCAGTATTTT. Its protein is CASSVLAGAGTDTQYF.

A few counts support this clone. The rearrangement links TRBV7-9 to TRBJ2-7, with D hard to call. Germline V gives CDR1 SEHNR, CDR2 FQNEAQ (reference sequence). This CDR3 has 12 amino acids. V was shortened by 4 bases and J by 5 bases, with 9 bases between the two germline ends. CDR3 coding DNA: TGTGCCAGCAGCTCCAACATGGACGAGCAGTACTTC. Its protein product is CASSSNMDEQYF.

The CDR3 sequence is CASSLFGSYEQYF. In DNA form, the CDR3 reads TGTGCCAGCAGCTTATTCGGTTCCTACGAGCAGTACTTC. The rearrangement joins TRBV7-2 to TRBJ2-7; D is unclear. Trimming took off 2 bases at V and 1 base at J, with 6 bases between the two ends. The CDR3 has 13 amino acids. Germline assignment: CDR1 SGHTA and CDR2 FQGNSA.